One T cell receptor (beta chain) is described in this entry. This record comes from a study of blood T cell repertoires in COVID-19. Study-level information: The cDNA or gDNA used as material had been derived from T cells, B-cell-depleted T cells, or PBMCs.

In the source study's methods: Quantification of nucleated cells was approximated via reference gene primer amplification. Clones were sequenced by immunoSEQ multiplex PCR, and TCRdb holds only the in-frame ones, with some missing. The DNA gave D and trimming, while V, J and clone size come from that table. The sample holds approximately 280,000 clones, roughly nine tenths seen once. With V trimmed by 3 bases and J by 5 bases, 3 bases remained unmatched. The germline CDR1 and CDR2 sequences are SGHDT and YYEEEE. The CDR3 is made up of 13 amino acids. V is TRBV5-6 and J is TRBJ2-7, with TRBD1 identical over 9 bases. The sample comprised peripheral blood. The TCR sequence derives from a man in his fifties with acute or convalescent COVID-19. The DNA of the CDR3 is TGTGCCAGCAGCTGGGACAGGGCCCACGAGCAGTACTTC. This codes for CASSWDRAHEQYF.